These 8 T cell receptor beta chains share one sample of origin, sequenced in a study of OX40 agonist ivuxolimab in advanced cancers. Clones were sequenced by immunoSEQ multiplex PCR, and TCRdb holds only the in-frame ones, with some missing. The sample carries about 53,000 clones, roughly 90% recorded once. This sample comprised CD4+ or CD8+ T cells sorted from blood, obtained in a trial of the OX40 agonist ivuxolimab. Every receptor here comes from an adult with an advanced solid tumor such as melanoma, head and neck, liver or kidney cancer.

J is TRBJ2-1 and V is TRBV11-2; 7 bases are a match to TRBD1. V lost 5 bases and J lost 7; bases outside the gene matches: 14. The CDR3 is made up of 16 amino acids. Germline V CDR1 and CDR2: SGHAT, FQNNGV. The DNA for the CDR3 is TGTGCCAGCAGCACCCTGACAGGGTACTTGGGGAATGAGCAGTTCTTC. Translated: CASSTLTGYLGNEQFF.

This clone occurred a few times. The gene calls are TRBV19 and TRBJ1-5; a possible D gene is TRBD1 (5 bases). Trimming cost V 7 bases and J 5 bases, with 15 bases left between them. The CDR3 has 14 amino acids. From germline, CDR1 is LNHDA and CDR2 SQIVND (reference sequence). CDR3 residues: CASKARADYQPQHF. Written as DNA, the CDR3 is TGTGCCAGTAAGGCCAGGGCTGACTATCAGCCCCAGCATTTT.

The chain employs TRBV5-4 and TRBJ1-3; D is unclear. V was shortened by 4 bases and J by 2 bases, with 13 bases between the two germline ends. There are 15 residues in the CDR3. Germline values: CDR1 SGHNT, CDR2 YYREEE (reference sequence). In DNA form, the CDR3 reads TGTGCCAGCAGCATCCCTGGCACTCCTGGAAACACCATATATTTT. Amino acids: CASSIPGTPGNTIYF.

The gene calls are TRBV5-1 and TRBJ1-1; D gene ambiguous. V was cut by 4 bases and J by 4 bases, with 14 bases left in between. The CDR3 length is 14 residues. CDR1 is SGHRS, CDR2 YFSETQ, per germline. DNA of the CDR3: TGCGCCAGCAGCATGCTGGGCGAGGCCACTGAAGCTTTCTTT. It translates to CASSMLGEATEAFF.

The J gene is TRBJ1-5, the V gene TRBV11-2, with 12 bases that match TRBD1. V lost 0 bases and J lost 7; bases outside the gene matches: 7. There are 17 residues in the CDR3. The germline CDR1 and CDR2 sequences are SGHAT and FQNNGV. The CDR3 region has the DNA TGTGCCAGCAGCTTAGAAGGGACAGGGGGCGCGGGGCAGCCCCAGCATTTT. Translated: CASSLEGTGGAGQPQHF.

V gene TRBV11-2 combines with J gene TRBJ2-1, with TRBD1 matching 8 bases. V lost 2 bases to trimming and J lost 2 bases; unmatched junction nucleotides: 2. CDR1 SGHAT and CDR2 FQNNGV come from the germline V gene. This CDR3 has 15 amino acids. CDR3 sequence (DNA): TGTGCCAGCAGCTTACAGGGGGCCGCCTACAATGAGCAGTTCTTC. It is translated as CASSLQGAAYNEQFF. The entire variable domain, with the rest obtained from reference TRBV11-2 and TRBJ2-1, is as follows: EAGVAQSPRYKIIEKRQSVAFWCNPISGHATLYWYQQILGQGPKLLIQFQNNGVVDDSQLPKDRFSAERLKGVDSTLKIQPAKLEDSAVYLCASSLQGAAYNEQFFGPGTRLTVL.

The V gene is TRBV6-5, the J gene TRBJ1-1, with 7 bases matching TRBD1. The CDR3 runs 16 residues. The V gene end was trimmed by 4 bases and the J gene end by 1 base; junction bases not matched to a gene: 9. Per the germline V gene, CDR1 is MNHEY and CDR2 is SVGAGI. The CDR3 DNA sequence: TGTGCCAGCAGTTCCACAGGGGCGGAGGCGAACACTGAAGCTTTCTTT. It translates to CASSSTGAEANTEAFF.

DNA for the CDR3: TGTGCCAGCTCCAATCGCGGCAGATCCTATGGCTACACCTTC. Protein: CASSNRGRSYGYTF. The rearrangement uses TRBV18 and TRBJ1-2; no definite D call. The CDR3 covers 14 residues. CDR1 and CDR2 from the germline V gene are KGHSH and LQKENI. Between the trimmed V and J ends, which lost 6 bases and 4 bases, there was a span of 15 bases.